A selection of T cell receptor beta chains follows, all from one sample in a study of long-term antiretroviral therapy in people with HIV. Some clones are missing from TCRdb's copy, which holds only in-frame ones; the method was immunoSEQ multiplex PCR. The sample shows about 33,000 clones, over 70% of them seen only once. The specimen comprised unsorted PBMCs, sampled 3.1 years after starting antiretroviral therapy. Receptors were obtained from a woman in her forties or fifties with HIV. Both conserved end residues are part of each CDR3. The D gene is left open where the match is weak. The size of a clone is reported for some rows only, either as once, few or many, or as a class for expanded clones.

CDR3 length,clone size,V gene,D gene,J gene,CDR3 DNA,CDR3 protein
14,-,TRBV19,-,TRBJ2-2,TGTGCCAGTAAAGATAGGAGGGGCACCGGGGAGCTGTTTTTT,CASKDRRGTGELFF
14,once,TRBV5-1,-,TRBJ2-5,TGCGCCAGCAGCTTGGGGGGGGTGGAAGAGACCCAGTACTTC,CASSLGGVEETQYF
15,-,TRBV5-1,TRBD2,TRBJ2-3,TGCGCCAGCTCCGGCGGGGACTATTCCACAGATACGCAGTATTTT,CASSGGDYSTDTQYF
10,few,TRBV21-1,-,TRBJ2-5,TGTGCCAGGGACAAAGAGACCCAGTACTTC,CARDKETQYF
16,-,TRBV25-1,-,TRBJ1-3,TGTGCCAGCAGTGGTTTCGGACTAACCTCTGGAAACACCATATATTTT,CASSGFGLTSGNTIYF
15,few,TRBV15,-,TRBJ1-5,TGTGCCACCAGCAGTGCCCGGGGCCACAATCAGCCCCAGCATTTT,CATSSARGHNQPQHF
13,-,TRBV7-3,-,TRBJ2-5,TGTGCCAGCAGCTTGATCGGGACAGAGACCCAGTACTTC,CASSLIGTETQYF
12,-,TRBV6-5,-,TRBJ2-5,TGTGCCAGCAGTTACTCGAAAGAGACCCAGTACTTC,CASSYSKETQYF
13,-,TRBV18,TRBD1,TRBJ1-5,TGTGCCAGCTCACTGACAGGGGATCAGCCCCAGCATTTT,CASSLTGDQPQHF
15,-,TRBV4-1,-,TRBJ1-4,TGCGCCAGCAGCCAAGGGGGACTCACTAATGAAAAACTGTTTTTT,CASSQGGLTNEKLFF
15,few,TRBV11-2,-,TRBJ1-2,TGTGCCAGCAGCTTAGGTCCACAGGGATCTTATGGCTACACCTTC,CASSLGPQGSYGYTF
17,-,TRBV5-8,TRBD1,TRBJ1-1,TGTGCCAGCAGCGCGACAGGGATGAGCCTGGCGAACACTGAAGCTTTCTTT,CASSATGMSLANTEAFF
14,-,TRBV9,TRBD1,TRBJ2-3,TGTGCCAGCAGCGAGGGACAGGGGGCAGATACGCAGTATTTT,CASSEGQGADTQYF
16,-,TRBV5-1,-,TRBJ2-3,TGCGCCAGCAGCTTGGGGAAGGGGGGAATGGCAGATACGCAGTATTTT,CASSLGKGGMADTQYF
13,few,TRBV5-1,-,TRBJ1-5,TGCGCCAGCAGCTTGGATGCAGGGCAGCCCCAGCATTTT,CASSLDAGQPQHF
15,-,TRBV6-1,TRBD1,TRBJ1-1,TGTGCCAGCAGTATTATCAGGGGGATGAACACTGAAGCTTTCTTT,CASSIIRGMNTEAFF
13,-,TRBV5-1,-,TRBJ2-5,TGCGCCAGCAGCTTGGAAAGGCGAGAGACCCAGTACTTC,CASSLERRETQYF
11,-,TRBV5-6,-,TRBJ1-1,TGTGCCAGCAGCTTGAGGGCCGAAGCTTTCTTT,CASSLRAEAFF
14,-,TRBV5-1,-,TRBJ2-5,TGCGCCAGCAGCTTGCAGAGCGGTCGAGAGACCCAGTACTTC,CASSLQSGRETQYF
16,-,TRBV18,TRBD2,TRBJ2-3,TGTGCCAGCTCATCCCTAGCGGGGTCTAGCACAGATACGCAGTATTTT,CASSSLAGSSTDTQYF
15,-,TRBV2,-,TRBJ1-2,TGTGCCAGCAGTCAGTTAAGCCCTCCTAACTATGGCTACACCTTC,CASSQLSPPNYGYTF
18,-,TRBV5-1,TRBD2,TRBJ2-2,TGCGCCAGCACCCGGGGTAGCGGGGGGCCACCGAACACCGGGGAGCTGTTTTTT,CASTRGSGGPPNTGELFF
15,-,TRBV4-1,-,TRBJ1-5,TGCGCCAGCAGCCAAGGGGGAAATAGCAATCAGCCCCAGCATTTT,CASSQGGNSNQPQHF
13,-,TRBV7-2,-,TRBJ1-1,TGTGCCAGCAGCTTCGGAGGGAACACTGAAGCTTTCTTT,CASSFGGNTEAFF
14,-,TRBV18,TRBD1,TRBJ1-2,TGTGCCAGCTCACGTCCAGGGGGCACCTATGGCTACACCTTC,CASSRPGGTYGYTF
13,-,TRBV7-7,-,TRBJ1-5,TGTGCCAGCAGCTTAGATAGCAATCAGCCCCAGCATTTT,CASSLDSNQPQHF
13,-,TRBV6-1,-,TRBJ1-1,TGTGCCAGCAGTGGGGGCGTGAACACTGAAGCTTTCTTT,CASSGGVNTEAFF
14,-,TRBV10-1,-,TRBJ2-1,TGCGCCAGCAGTCTCTCCGGGACGAACAATGAGCAGTTCTTC,CASSLSGTNNEQFF
13,-,TRBV10-1,TRBD1,TRBJ2-3,TGCGCCAGCAGTCCCGACAGGGGCGATACGCAGTATTTT,CASSPDRGDTQYF
14,few,TRBV10-1,TRBD1,TRBJ2-2,TGCGCCAGCAGTTCAGGGGGAGCCACCGGGGAGCTGTTTTTT,CASSSGGATGELFF
16,-,TRBV30,TRBD1,TRBJ1-4,TGTGCCTGGAGTGGGGGGCAGGGGGCTACTAATGAAAAACTGTTTTTT,CAWSGGQGATNEKLFF
17,once,TRBV5-1,-,TRBJ2-4,TGCGCCAGCAGCTTGGAGGCGGGTCAATATGGCAAAAACATTCAGTACTTC,CASSLEAGQYGKNIQYF
16,-,TRBV9,TRBD2,TRBJ2-1,TGTGCCAGCAGCGAGAAAAAAGCGGGGGGGCCCAATGAGCAGTTCTTC,CASSEKKAGGPNEQFF
14,-,TRBV19,-,TRBJ2-5,TGTGCCAGTAGTATAGATGCAGGGTTCGAGACCCAGTACTTC,CASSIDAGFETQYF
16,-,TRBV7-2,-,TRBJ1-3,TGTGCCAGCAGCTTTAGCCCGGGGGTCTCTGGAAACACCATATATTTT,CASSFSPGVSGNTIYF
17,-,TRBV11-2,-,TRBJ2-2,TGTGCCAGCAGCTTAGGAGTCGCGAGCGCTCGCACCGGGGAGCTGTTTTTT,CASSLGVASARTGELFF
15,-,TRBV9,-,TRBJ2-6,TGTGCCAGCAGCACGGCCCCCCCTGGGGCCAACGTCCTGACTTTC,CASSTAPPGANVLTF
17,-,TRBV7-6,TRBD2,TRBJ2-3,TGTGCCAGCAGCACCGGGACTAGCGGGGGCACTACAGATACGCAGTATTTT,CASSTGTSGGTTDTQYF
16,-,TRBV6-4,TRBD1,TRBJ2-1,TGTGCCAGCAGTGATTTACCCGGGACAGGGAACAATGAGCAGTTCTTC,CASSDLPGTGNNEQFF
16,-,TRBV11-2,-,TRBJ2-1,TGTGCCAGCAGCGACACGGGACATTCGCCCTACAATGAGCAGTTCTTC,CASSDTGHSPYNEQFF
13,medium-sized,TRBV9,-,TRBJ2-2,TGTGCCAGCAGCCCCCGGGATCCCGTGGAGCTGTTTTTT,CASSPRDPVELFF
15,-,TRBV7-9,-,TRBJ2-2,TGTGCCAGCAGCTTAGTCGGAACCCCGGCCGGGGAGCTGTTTTTT,CASSLVGTPAGELFF
12,-,TRBV27,-,TRBJ2-1,TGTGCCAGCGGCCTCAGTAGGAATGAGCAGTTCTTC,CASGLSRNEQFF
15,few,TRBV6-1,TRBD1,TRBJ2-7,TGTGCCAGCAGTGAGGGGACAGGGGTCATGTACGAGCAGTACTTC,CASSEGTGVMYEQYF
13,-,TRBV29-1,-,TRBJ2-3,TGCAGCGTTCGGGGGCCTGGCACAGATACGCAGTATTTT,CSVRGPGTDTQYF
15,-,TRBV11-2,-,TRBJ2-3,TGTGCCAGCAGGTTCAGGCCGATTTACACAGATACGCAGTATTTT,CASRFRPIYTDTQYF
15,-,TRBV5-6,-,TRBJ2-3,TGTGCCAGCAGCAGAGCGGGACAGTACACAGATACGCAGTATTTT,CASSRAGQYTDTQYF
15,-,TRBV7-3,-,TRBJ2-5,TGTGCCAGCAGCTTAGGGGTAGCGCTCCAAGAGACCCAGTACTTC,CASSLGVALQETQYF
13,-,TRBV27,-,TRBJ1-1,TGTGCCAGCAGCTGGGGGGGGCGAACTGAAGCTTTCTTT,CASSWGGRTEAFF
12,once,TRBV6-4,-,TRBJ1-1,TGTGCCAGCGCGGACGGTTACACTGAAGCTTTCTTT,CASADGYTEAFF
14,-,TRBV5-1,-,TRBJ2-5,TGCGCCAGCAGCTTCTATGCCGGTCAAGAGACCCAGTACTTC,CASSFYAGQETQYF
14,-,TRBV6-1,-,TRBJ2-2,TGTGCCAGCAGTCCAGGCTGGGACACCGGGGAGCTGTTTTTT,CASSPGWDTGELFF
16,-,TRBV5-4,TRBD2,TRBJ2-5,TGTGCCAGCAGCTCAGGACTAGCGGGGGGCCAAGAGACCCAGTACTTC,CASSSGLAGGQETQYF